This is a list of T cell receptor beta chains from one sample in a study of blood T cells in healthy people across ages. TCRdb reprocessed the 5' RACE reads with MiXCR, giving one entry per CDR3 protein. The sample carries approximately 850,000 distinct CDR3 sequences, more than 40% recorded once. The sequenced sample consisted of blood. The origin of the receptors is a man aged 55 to 70 in good health. CDR3s include the opening cysteine and the closing phenylalanine or tryptophan. The D gene is left open where the match is weak. Clone size appears in some rows only: once, few, many, or a class for an expanded clone.

D gene: NA
V gene: TRBV3-1
J gene: TRBJ2-1
clone size: NA
CDR3 DNA: TGTGCCAGCAGCCTATCAGAAGGGGGTGGGAATGAGCAGTTCTTC
CDR3 protein: CASSLSEGGGNEQFF

D gene: NA
V gene: TRBV12-3/TRBV12-4
J gene: TRBJ2-1
clone size: NA
CDR3 DNA: TGTGCCAGCAGCCTTTACGCGGGACGCCCGAGCTCCTACAATGAGCAGTTCTTC
CDR3 protein: CASSLYAGRPSSYNEQFF

D gene: NA
V gene: TRBV27
J gene: TRBJ1-2
clone size: few
CDR3 DNA: TGTGCCAGCAGTCGGTCCTCTAACTATGGCTACACCTTC
CDR3 protein: CASSRSSNYGYTF

D gene: NA
V gene: TRBV20-1
J gene: TRBJ1-2
clone size: NA
CDR3 DNA: TGCAGTGCACCATGGGCAGGGACTGGCTACACCTTC
CDR3 protein: CSAPWAGTGYTF

D gene: TRBD1
V gene: TRBV18
J gene: TRBJ2-6
clone size: NA
CDR3 DNA: TGTGCCAGCTCACCACGGGGACAGGGTGTCAACGTCCTGACTTTC
CDR3 protein: CASSPRGQGVNVLTF

D gene: NA
V gene: TRBV6-6
J gene: TRBJ1-2
clone size: NA
CDR3 DNA: TGTGCCAGCACTCCCTCGCCTTTAGGCTATGGCTACACCTTC
CDR3 protein: CASTPSPLGYGYTF

D gene: NA
V gene: TRBV18
J gene: TRBJ2-4
clone size: few
CDR3 DNA: TGTGCCAGCTCACCGAAGGGTGAGGGCAAAAACATTCAGTACTTC
CDR3 protein: CASSPKGEGKNIQYF

D gene: TRBD2
V gene: TRBV28
J gene: TRBJ2-7
clone size: few
CDR3 DNA: TGTGCCAGCAGTTTGTTAGCGGGGGGCCACCGGCAAGACTACGAGCAGTACTTC
CDR3 protein: CASSLLAGGHRQDYEQYF

D gene: TRBD1
V gene: TRBV6-2/TRBV6-3
J gene: TRBJ1-1
clone size: NA
CDR3 DNA: TGTGCCAGCAGGTCAGGGGGCCGCTTATCTTTCTTT
CDR3 protein: CASRSGGRLSFF

D gene: NA
V gene: TRBV27
J gene: TRBJ2-7
clone size: NA
CDR3 DNA: TGTGCCAGCAGTGTAGGCCCTTCCTACGAGCAGTACTTC
CDR3 protein: CASSVGPSYEQYF

D gene: TRBD1
V gene: TRBV11-2
J gene: TRBJ1-2
clone size: NA
CDR3 DNA: TGTGCCAGCAAGAAGAATCCGGGACAGATCCTCTATGGCTACACCTTC
CDR3 protein: CASKKNPGQILYGYTF

D gene: TRBD1
V gene: TRBV24-1
J gene: TRBJ2-6
clone size: NA
CDR3 DNA: TGTGCCACCAGTGATACGGGACAGCGACTCTCTGGGGCCAACGTCCTGACTTTC
CDR3 protein: CATSDTGQRLSGANVLTF